One sample yielded the 18 T cell receptor beta chains listed below, sequenced in a study of shared clonotypes between healthy human individuals. Naive CD8 isolation took CD45RO-negative cells positively selected for CCR7 and excluded terminally differentiated effector memory CD45RA+ cells. TCRdb keeps only in-frame clones here, not all; method: immunoSEQ multiplex PCR. The sample has 1.5 million to 2.5 million clones, approximately 94% seen once; the top ten hold approximately 1.2%. Sequenced material: naive CD8+ T cells sorted from blood. The receptors shown here come from a man aged 18 to 35 in good health.

J is TRBJ2-2 and V is TRBV7-9, with TRBD2 identical over 12 bases. Germline lookup yields CDR1 SEHNR and CDR2 FQNEAQ (reference sequence). V shed 4 bases and J 4 bases; nucleotides not matched to a gene: 4. CDR3 length equals 16 residues. The CDR3 DNA follows: TGTGCCAGCAGCTCCGGACTAGCGGGGTTCACCGGGGAGCTGTTTTTT. As protein: CASSSGLAGFTGELFF.

On this clone: Other DNA variants within this sample encode the same CDR3. J is TRBJ1-3 and V is TRBV5-6; D unclear. Per the germline V gene, CDR1 is SGHDT and CDR2 is YYEEEE. The germline V and J ends were trimmed by 0 bases and 4 bases, with 8 bases remaining between them. The CDR3 covers 14 residues. CDR3 in DNA: TGTGCCAGCAGCTTGGGTTCACCCGGAAACACCATATATTTT. Translated, it gives CASSLGSPGNTIYF.

The genes are TRBV6-1 and TRBJ2-7; TRBD1 matches 10 bases. The CDR3 runs to 16 residues. Per the germline V gene, CDR1 is MNHNS and CDR2 is SASEGT. V was pared by 4 bases and J by 5 bases, with 11 bases of the junction left unmatched. In DNA, the CDR3 is TGTGCCAGCAGTGTTCATTGGGGGACAGGGGTTGACGAGCAGTACTTC. Its protein product is CASSVHWGTGVDEQYF.

This chain uses TRBV13 with TRBJ2-7; D uncertain. Trimming took off 0 bases at V and 0 bases at J, with 9 bases between the two ends. The CDR3 is made up of 15 amino acids. Germline-derived CDR1 and CDR2 are PRHDT and FYEKMQ (reference sequence). CDR3: CASSLGGTTSYEQYF. The CDR3 DNA sequence: TGTGCCAGCAGCTTAGGGGGTACTACCTCCTACGAGCAGTACTTC.

About this clone itself: At one of its ends the junction is not consistent with the germline gene, which may arise from a read error. This sequence joins TRBV7-9 and TRBJ1-6, with TRBD1 matching 7 bases. CDR3 size: 16 residues. Germline CDR1 reads SEHNR; CDR2 reads FQNEAQ (reference sequence). The CDR3 sequence: CVSSFLGDSQNSPLHF. CDR3 nucleotide sequence: TGTGTCAGCAGCTTTTTAGGGGACAGCCAAAATTCACCCCTCCACTTT. The variable domain in full, with the rest retrieved from reference TRBV7-9 and TRBJ1-6, is DTGVSQNPRHKITKRGQNVTFRCDPISEHNRLYWYRQTLGQGPEFLTYFQNEAQLEKSRLLSDRFSAERPKGSFSTLEIQRTEQGDSAMYLCVSSFLGDSQNSPLHFGNGTRLTVT.

This sequence joins TRBV10-2 and TRBJ2-7; 8 bases agree with TRBD2. Germline CDR1 is WSHSY and CDR2 is SAAADI. CDR3 length equals 14 residues. Unmatched junction bases numbered 11, after V lost 6 bases and J lost 7 bases. This CDR3 is CASSPGLVYGEQYF. CDR3 sequence (DNA): TGCGCCAGCAGCCCGGGACTAGTCTATGGAGAGCAGTACTTC.

As concerns this clone: The sample holds other DNA sequences that translate to the same CDR3. The chain joins TRBV19 to TRBJ2-7, with D maybe TRBD2 (5 bases). V was pared by 5 bases and J by 5 bases, with 10 bases between. This CDR3 is 12 amino acids long. Germline V gives CDR1 LNHDA, CDR2 SQIVND (reference sequence). In nucleotides, the CDR3 is TGTGCCAGTAGTCCGACCGGGAACGAGCAGTACTTC. This gives the protein CASSPTGNEQYF.

The V and J genes are TRBV10-1 and TRBJ1-5; a weak D match, TRBD1 (5 bases). Between the trimmed V and J ends, which lost 6 bases and 7 bases, there was a span of 13 bases. CDR1 is WNHNN and CDR2 is SYGVQD in the germline V gene (reference sequence). This CDR3 has 13 amino acids. The CDR3 nucleotides are TGCGCCAGCAGCCCCGGGAGGGGCCAGCCCCAGCATTTT. This codes for CASSPGRGQPQHF.

This chain joins TRBV6-1 and TRBJ1-2, with 7 bases lining up with TRBD1. The V segment lost 6 bases and the J segment 3 bases; nucleotides outside the gene matches: 7. This CDR3 has 14 residues. Per germline, CDR1 MNHNS and CDR2 SASEGT. CDR3 sequence reads: CASRDPGQYYGYTF. DNA for the CDR3: TGTGCCAGCAGAGACCCGGGACAGTACTATGGCTACACCTTC.

DNA for the CDR3: TGTGCCAGCTCACCGACCCGGGGAGTGGGTCTGGATGAGCAGTTCTTC. Translated, it gives CASSPTRGVGLDEQFF. The rearrangement uses TRBV18 and TRBJ2-1; perhaps TRBD2 as D (5 bases). This CDR3 region has 16 residues. Germline V lookup: CDR1 KGHSH, CDR2 LQKENI. V was clipped by 3 bases and J by 8 bases, with 20 bases between them.

The J gene is TRBJ2-3, the V gene TRBV10-1; the D is unclear. This CDR3 contains 14 residues. Trimming removed 0 bases at V and 4 bases at J, with 8 bases between. Germline-derived CDR1 and CDR2 are WNHNN and SYGVQD (reference sequence). CDR3 in amino acids: CASSESPSADTQYF. Here the CDR3 DNA reads TGCGCCAGCAGTGAGTCTCCGTCGGCAGATACGCAGTATTTT.

This clone was picked up a small number of times. The same CDR3 also results from other DNA sequences found in this sample. The chain recombines TRBV7-9 with TRBJ2-7; D possibly corresponds to TRBD1 (6 bases). Germline CDR1 and CDR2: SEHNR and FQNEAQ (reference sequence). V lost 5 bases to trimming and J lost 1 base, with 12 bases between them. This CDR3 region has 14 residues. CDR3 DNA: TGTGCCAGCAGCCTGGACAGAGATTCCTACGAGCAGTACTTC. Amino acids: CASSLDRDSYEQYF.

The chain couples TRBV5-4 to TRBJ2-1, with 10 positions matching TRBD2. This CDR3 spans 15 amino acids. Germline V gene sequence: CDR1 SGHNT, CDR2 YYREEE (reference sequence). The J segment lost 7 bases and the V segment lost 0 bases, leaving 4 bases of the junction unmatched. CDR3: CASSLGASGSNEQFF. The CDR3 coding sequence is TGTGCCAGCAGCTTGGGGGCTAGCGGGAGTAATGAGCAGTTCTTC. Full variable domain (remainder filled in from reference TRBV5-4 and TRBJ2-1): ETGVTQSPTHLIKTRGQQVTLRCSSQSGHNTVSWYQQALGQGPQFIFQYYREEENGRGNFPPRFSGLQFPNYSSELNVNALELDDSALYLCASSLGASGSNEQFFGPGTRLTVL.

This clone came up once. This rearrangement joins TRBV6-6 to TRBJ2-7; 8 bases agree with TRBD1. The CDR3 contains 15 residues. Germline V gene data show CDR1 as MNHNY and CDR2 as SVGAGI (reference sequence). V trimming: 4 bases; J trimming: 2 bases; junction bases outside the gene matches: 7. The chain's CDR3 is CASSSLRQGTYEQYF. The CDR3 DNA reads as TGTGCCAGCAGTTCACTCCGACAGGGGACCTACGAGCAGTACTTC.

This chain connects TRBV14 to TRBJ1-6, with 7 positions matching TRBD1. Germline V gene lookup returns CDR1 SGHDN and CDR2 FVKESK. V trimming: 1 base; J trimming: 7 bases; junction bases outside the gene matches: 7. The CDR3 spans 16 residues. The DNA for the CDR3 is TGTGCCAGCAGCCAAGGACGGGACAGCTACAATTCACCCCTCCACTTT. Translation gives CASSQGRDSYNSPLHF.

About this clone: A junction end diverges from the germline sequence, so it may reflect a read error. The CDR3 DNA is TGTGCCAGCAGCTTAGAGGGGAGTGGGGAACCGGACTTT. Residues: CASSLEGSGEPDF. The rearrangement uses TRBV11-2 and TRBJ1-6; D uncertain. The CDR3 is 13 residues long. Germline loops: CDR1 SGHAT, CDR2 FQNNGV.

On this clone itself: At one end, the junction sequence differs from germline, possibly due to a read error. This chain links TRBV2 with TRBJ2-1; D gene uncertain. The CDR3 sequence is 16 residues long. CDR1 is SNHLY and CDR2 is FYNNEI in the germline V gene. The DNA of the CDR3 is TGTGCCAGCATTAACAAGGAAAGAAGCTCCTACATTGAGCAGTTCTTC. Protein sequence: CASINKERSSYIEQFF.

The J gene is TRBJ2-7, the V gene TRBV14; possibly TRBD2 for D (6 bases). This CDR3 contains 15 residues. CDR1 and CDR2 from the germline V gene are SGHDN and FVKESK. V lost 4 bases to trimming and J lost 9 bases, with 22 bases between them. CDR3 region: CASSPWSGSGRGQYF. CDR3 bases: TGTGCCAGCAGCCCCTGGTCCGGGAGCGGTCGAGGGCAGTACTTC.